These 5 T cell receptor beta chains came from one sample sequenced in a study of T cells after yellow fever vaccination. A single record per CDR3 protein comes from TCRdb applying MiXCR to the 5' RACE reads. The table has 610,000 or so distinct CDR3 sequences, roughly 12% seen once. Here the sequenced sample was PBMCs, taken on the day of the yellow fever booster vaccination. Receptor source: a man aged 30-40 years who received the YFV17D yellow fever vaccine.

This chain connects TRBV28 to TRBJ1-5, with a weak D call TRBD1 (5 bases). This CDR3 is built from 14 residues. Trimming left V 7 bases short and J 3 bases short, with 13 bases between. Germline CDR1 is MDHEN and CDR2 is SYDVKM. The CDR3 region has the DNA TGTGCCAGCACACGGCTGGGGGTCAATCAGCCCCAGCATTTT. Protein product: CASTRLGVNQPQHF.

The chain recombines TRBV5-1 with TRBJ1-6, with TRBD1 identical over 10 bases. CDR1 is SGHRS and CDR2 is YFSETQ in the germline V gene. The CDR3 loop spans 14 amino acids. V was clipped by 0 bases and J by 11 bases; unmatched bases: 2. The CDR3 DNA reads TGCGCCAGCAGCTTGGGGGACAGGGGTGCACCCCTCCACTTT. It translates to CASSLGDRGAPLHF. The variable domain in full, with the rest retrieved from reference TRBV5-1 and TRBJ1-6, is KAGVTQTPRYLIKTRGQQVTLSCSPISGHRSVSWYQQTPGQGLQFLFEYFSETQRNKGNFPGRFSGRQFSNSRSEMNVSTLELGDSALYLCASSLGDRGAPLHFGNGTRLTVT.

This sequence joins TRBV18 and TRBJ2-4; the match to TRBD1 covers 12 bases. CDR3 length: 18 amino acids. V was clipped by 3 bases and J by 2 bases; unmatched bases: 8. The V gene's germline CDR1 is KGHSH and CDR2 LQKENI. The CDR3: CASSPGQGAFWTKNIQYF. CDR3 sequence (DNA): TGTGCCAGCTCACCGGGACAGGGGGCATTTTGGACCAAAAACATTCAGTACTTC.

This sequence joins TRBV29-1 and TRBJ2-7; 7 bases match TRBD1. J lost 4 bases, V lost 6 bases, and 3 bases had no gene match. Germline-derived CDR1 and CDR2 are SQVTM and ANQGSEA. This CDR3 contains 11 residues. Here the CDR3 reads CSVGTEYEQYF. CDR3 in DNA: TGCAGCGTCGGGACAGAATACGAGCAGTACTTC.

The rearrangement uses TRBV24-1 and TRBJ2-2; D ambiguous. From germline, CDR1 is KGHDR and CDR2 SFDVKD. Trimming left V 4 bases short and J 4 bases short, with 6 bases between. CDR3 size: 13 residues. CDR3 nucleotides: TGTGCCACCAGTGAAAACCCCACCGGGGAGCTGTTTTTT. Translating gives CATSENPTGELFF.